This T cell receptor (beta chain) was profiled in a study of T cells in Graves' hyperthyroidism and ophthalmopathy. Germline values: CDR1 SSHAT, CDR2 FNYEAQ (reference sequence). The CDR3 spans 16 residues. In this sample, this clonotype turned up many times. Its specificity is not known. An end of the junction does not agree with germline; a read error may underlie this. Study-wide findings and caveats: Blood also contained most expanded thyroid clonotypes above 0.001.

RNA transcripts gave rise to amplified TCR beta CDR3 regions. A set of HTBI primers served as the primers for a first-round RT-PCR of the TCR CDR3. TCRdb reprocessed the multiplex PCR reads via MiXCR and lists one record per CDR3 protein. Of roughly 400,000 distinct CDR3 sequences in the sample, about 14% were seen once. Subjects with ophthalmopathy showed a Clinical Activity Score no lower than 3, a NOSPECS grade no lower than 4, and a duration shorter than 3 months. Diagnoses were established using clinical symptoms, serum thyroxine and TRAb, thyroid ultrasound and orbital computed tomography. This receptor was obtained from a man aged 45 to 65 with Graves' ophthalmopathy. Source material: blood. J is TRBJ2-5 and V is TRBV7-7; 12 bases agree with TRBD2. CDR3 in DNA: TGTGCTAGCAGCTTGACGACTAGCGGGAGTCTGAAGACCCAGTACTTC. This codes for CASSLTTSGSLKTQYF.